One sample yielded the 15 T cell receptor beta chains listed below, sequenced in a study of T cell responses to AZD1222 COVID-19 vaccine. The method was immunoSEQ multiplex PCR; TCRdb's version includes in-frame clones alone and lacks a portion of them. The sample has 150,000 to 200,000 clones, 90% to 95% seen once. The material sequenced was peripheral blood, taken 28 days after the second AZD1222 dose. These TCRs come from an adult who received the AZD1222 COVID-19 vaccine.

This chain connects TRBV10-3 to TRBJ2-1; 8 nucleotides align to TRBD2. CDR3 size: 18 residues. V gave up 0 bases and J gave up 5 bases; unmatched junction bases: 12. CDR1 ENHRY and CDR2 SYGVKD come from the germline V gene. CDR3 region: CAISESSSGSTFNNEQFF. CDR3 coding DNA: TGTGCCATCAGTGAGTCCAGCAGCGGGAGCACTTTTAACAATGAGCAGTTCTTC.

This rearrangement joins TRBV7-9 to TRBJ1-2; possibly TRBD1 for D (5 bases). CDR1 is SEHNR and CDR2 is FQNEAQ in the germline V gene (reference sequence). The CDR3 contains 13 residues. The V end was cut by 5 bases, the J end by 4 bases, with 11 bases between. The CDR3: CASSAWGGYGYTF. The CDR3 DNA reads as TGTGCCAGCAGCGCGTGGGGGGGCTATGGCTACACCTTC.

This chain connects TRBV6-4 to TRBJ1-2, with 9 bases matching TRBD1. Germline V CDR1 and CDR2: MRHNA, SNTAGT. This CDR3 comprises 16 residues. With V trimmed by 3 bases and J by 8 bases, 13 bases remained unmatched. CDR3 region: CASSDFATGGLEGYTF. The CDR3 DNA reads TGTGCCAGCAGTGATTTTGCAACAGGGGGCTTGGAGGGCTACACCTTC.

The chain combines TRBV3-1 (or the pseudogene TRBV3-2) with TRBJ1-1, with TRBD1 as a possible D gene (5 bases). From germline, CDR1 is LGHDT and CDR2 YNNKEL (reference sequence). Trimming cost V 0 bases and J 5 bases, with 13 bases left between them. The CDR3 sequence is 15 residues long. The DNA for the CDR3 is TGTGCCAGCAGCCAAGATGGGGGGAAATGGACTGAAGCTTTCTTT. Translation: CASSQDGGKWTEAFF.

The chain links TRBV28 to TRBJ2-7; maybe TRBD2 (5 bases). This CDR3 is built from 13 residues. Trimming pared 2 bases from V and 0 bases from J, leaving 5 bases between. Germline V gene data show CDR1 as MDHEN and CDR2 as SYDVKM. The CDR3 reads CASSLTSSYEQYF. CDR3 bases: TGTGCCAGCAGTTTAACTAGCTCCTACGAGCAGTACTTC.

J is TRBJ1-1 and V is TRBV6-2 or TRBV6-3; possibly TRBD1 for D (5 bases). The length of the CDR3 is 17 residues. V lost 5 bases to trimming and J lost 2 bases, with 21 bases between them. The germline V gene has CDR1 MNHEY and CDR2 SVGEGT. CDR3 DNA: TGTGCCAGCAGTCCCCGACAGACGCTAGGGGCTAACACTGAAGCTTTCTTT. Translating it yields CASSPRQTLGANTEAFF.

DNA for the CDR3: TGTGCCACCAGCAGAGATCTTCGGTCGGGATCCTGGGGCTACACCTTC. Translation: CATSRDLRSGSWGYTF. J is TRBJ1-2 and V is TRBV15, with D uncertain. With 0 bases removed from V and 8 bases from J, the gap between germline ends came to 19 bases. CDR1 and CDR2 from the germline V gene are LNHNV and YYDKDF (reference sequence). The CDR3 covers 16 residues.

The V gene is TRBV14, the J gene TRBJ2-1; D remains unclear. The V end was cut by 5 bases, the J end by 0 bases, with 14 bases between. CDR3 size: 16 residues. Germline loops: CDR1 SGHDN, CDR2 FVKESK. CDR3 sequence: CASSIGWPSSYNEQFF. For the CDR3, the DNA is TGTGCCAGCAGCATTGGGTGGCCGAGCTCCTACAATGAGCAGTTCTTC.

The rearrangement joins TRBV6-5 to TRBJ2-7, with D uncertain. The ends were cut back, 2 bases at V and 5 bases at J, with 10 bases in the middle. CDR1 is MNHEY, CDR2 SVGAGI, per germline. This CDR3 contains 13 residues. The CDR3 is CASSYRPGHEQYF. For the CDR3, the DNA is TGTGCCAGCAGTTACCGTCCTGGGCACGAGCAGTACTTC.

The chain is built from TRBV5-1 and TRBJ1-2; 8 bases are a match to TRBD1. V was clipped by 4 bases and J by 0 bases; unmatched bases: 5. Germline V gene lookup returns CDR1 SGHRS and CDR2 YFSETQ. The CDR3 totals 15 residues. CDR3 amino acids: CASSAQGASNYGYTF. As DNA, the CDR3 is TGCGCCAGCAGCGCCCAGGGGGCCTCTAACTATGGCTACACCTTC.

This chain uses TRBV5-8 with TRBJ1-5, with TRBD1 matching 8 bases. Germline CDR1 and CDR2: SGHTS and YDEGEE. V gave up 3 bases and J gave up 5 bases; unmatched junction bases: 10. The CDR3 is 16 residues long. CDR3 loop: CASSWTGPQGYQPQHF. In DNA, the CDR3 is TGTGCCAGCAGCTGGACAGGGCCCCAAGGTTATCAGCCCCAGCATTTT.

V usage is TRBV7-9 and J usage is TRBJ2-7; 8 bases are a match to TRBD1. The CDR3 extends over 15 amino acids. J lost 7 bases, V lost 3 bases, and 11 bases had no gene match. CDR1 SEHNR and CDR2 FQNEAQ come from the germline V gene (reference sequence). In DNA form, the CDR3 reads TGTGCCAGCAGCTTTTCGGTTCAGGGGGCTGGGGAGCAGTACTTC. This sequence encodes CASSFSVQGAGEQYF.

CDR3 protein: CASSSVAGIQFF. Written as DNA, the CDR3 is TGTGCCAGCAGCTCCGTAGCGGGTATCCAGTTCTTC. The chain employs TRBV5-4 and TRBJ2-1, with TRBD2 matching 7 bases. CDR3 length: 12 amino acids. J gave up 13 bases and V 3 bases, and 7 bases lay outside the gene matches. The V gene's germline CDR1 is SGHNT and CDR2 YYREEE (reference sequence).

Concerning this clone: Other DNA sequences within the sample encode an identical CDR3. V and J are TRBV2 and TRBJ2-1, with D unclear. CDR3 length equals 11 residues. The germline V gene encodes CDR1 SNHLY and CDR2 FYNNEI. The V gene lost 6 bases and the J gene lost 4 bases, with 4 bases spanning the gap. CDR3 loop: CASSGYNEQFF. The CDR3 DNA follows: TGTGCCAGCAGCGGGTACAATGAGCAGTTCTTC.

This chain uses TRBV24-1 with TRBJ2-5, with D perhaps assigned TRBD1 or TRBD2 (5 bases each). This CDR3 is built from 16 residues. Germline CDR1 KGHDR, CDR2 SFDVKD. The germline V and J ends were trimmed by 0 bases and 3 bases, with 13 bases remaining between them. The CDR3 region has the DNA TGTGCCACCAGTGATTTGCATGGGACCGCCAAAGAGACCCAGTACTTC. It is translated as CATSDLHGTAKETQYF.